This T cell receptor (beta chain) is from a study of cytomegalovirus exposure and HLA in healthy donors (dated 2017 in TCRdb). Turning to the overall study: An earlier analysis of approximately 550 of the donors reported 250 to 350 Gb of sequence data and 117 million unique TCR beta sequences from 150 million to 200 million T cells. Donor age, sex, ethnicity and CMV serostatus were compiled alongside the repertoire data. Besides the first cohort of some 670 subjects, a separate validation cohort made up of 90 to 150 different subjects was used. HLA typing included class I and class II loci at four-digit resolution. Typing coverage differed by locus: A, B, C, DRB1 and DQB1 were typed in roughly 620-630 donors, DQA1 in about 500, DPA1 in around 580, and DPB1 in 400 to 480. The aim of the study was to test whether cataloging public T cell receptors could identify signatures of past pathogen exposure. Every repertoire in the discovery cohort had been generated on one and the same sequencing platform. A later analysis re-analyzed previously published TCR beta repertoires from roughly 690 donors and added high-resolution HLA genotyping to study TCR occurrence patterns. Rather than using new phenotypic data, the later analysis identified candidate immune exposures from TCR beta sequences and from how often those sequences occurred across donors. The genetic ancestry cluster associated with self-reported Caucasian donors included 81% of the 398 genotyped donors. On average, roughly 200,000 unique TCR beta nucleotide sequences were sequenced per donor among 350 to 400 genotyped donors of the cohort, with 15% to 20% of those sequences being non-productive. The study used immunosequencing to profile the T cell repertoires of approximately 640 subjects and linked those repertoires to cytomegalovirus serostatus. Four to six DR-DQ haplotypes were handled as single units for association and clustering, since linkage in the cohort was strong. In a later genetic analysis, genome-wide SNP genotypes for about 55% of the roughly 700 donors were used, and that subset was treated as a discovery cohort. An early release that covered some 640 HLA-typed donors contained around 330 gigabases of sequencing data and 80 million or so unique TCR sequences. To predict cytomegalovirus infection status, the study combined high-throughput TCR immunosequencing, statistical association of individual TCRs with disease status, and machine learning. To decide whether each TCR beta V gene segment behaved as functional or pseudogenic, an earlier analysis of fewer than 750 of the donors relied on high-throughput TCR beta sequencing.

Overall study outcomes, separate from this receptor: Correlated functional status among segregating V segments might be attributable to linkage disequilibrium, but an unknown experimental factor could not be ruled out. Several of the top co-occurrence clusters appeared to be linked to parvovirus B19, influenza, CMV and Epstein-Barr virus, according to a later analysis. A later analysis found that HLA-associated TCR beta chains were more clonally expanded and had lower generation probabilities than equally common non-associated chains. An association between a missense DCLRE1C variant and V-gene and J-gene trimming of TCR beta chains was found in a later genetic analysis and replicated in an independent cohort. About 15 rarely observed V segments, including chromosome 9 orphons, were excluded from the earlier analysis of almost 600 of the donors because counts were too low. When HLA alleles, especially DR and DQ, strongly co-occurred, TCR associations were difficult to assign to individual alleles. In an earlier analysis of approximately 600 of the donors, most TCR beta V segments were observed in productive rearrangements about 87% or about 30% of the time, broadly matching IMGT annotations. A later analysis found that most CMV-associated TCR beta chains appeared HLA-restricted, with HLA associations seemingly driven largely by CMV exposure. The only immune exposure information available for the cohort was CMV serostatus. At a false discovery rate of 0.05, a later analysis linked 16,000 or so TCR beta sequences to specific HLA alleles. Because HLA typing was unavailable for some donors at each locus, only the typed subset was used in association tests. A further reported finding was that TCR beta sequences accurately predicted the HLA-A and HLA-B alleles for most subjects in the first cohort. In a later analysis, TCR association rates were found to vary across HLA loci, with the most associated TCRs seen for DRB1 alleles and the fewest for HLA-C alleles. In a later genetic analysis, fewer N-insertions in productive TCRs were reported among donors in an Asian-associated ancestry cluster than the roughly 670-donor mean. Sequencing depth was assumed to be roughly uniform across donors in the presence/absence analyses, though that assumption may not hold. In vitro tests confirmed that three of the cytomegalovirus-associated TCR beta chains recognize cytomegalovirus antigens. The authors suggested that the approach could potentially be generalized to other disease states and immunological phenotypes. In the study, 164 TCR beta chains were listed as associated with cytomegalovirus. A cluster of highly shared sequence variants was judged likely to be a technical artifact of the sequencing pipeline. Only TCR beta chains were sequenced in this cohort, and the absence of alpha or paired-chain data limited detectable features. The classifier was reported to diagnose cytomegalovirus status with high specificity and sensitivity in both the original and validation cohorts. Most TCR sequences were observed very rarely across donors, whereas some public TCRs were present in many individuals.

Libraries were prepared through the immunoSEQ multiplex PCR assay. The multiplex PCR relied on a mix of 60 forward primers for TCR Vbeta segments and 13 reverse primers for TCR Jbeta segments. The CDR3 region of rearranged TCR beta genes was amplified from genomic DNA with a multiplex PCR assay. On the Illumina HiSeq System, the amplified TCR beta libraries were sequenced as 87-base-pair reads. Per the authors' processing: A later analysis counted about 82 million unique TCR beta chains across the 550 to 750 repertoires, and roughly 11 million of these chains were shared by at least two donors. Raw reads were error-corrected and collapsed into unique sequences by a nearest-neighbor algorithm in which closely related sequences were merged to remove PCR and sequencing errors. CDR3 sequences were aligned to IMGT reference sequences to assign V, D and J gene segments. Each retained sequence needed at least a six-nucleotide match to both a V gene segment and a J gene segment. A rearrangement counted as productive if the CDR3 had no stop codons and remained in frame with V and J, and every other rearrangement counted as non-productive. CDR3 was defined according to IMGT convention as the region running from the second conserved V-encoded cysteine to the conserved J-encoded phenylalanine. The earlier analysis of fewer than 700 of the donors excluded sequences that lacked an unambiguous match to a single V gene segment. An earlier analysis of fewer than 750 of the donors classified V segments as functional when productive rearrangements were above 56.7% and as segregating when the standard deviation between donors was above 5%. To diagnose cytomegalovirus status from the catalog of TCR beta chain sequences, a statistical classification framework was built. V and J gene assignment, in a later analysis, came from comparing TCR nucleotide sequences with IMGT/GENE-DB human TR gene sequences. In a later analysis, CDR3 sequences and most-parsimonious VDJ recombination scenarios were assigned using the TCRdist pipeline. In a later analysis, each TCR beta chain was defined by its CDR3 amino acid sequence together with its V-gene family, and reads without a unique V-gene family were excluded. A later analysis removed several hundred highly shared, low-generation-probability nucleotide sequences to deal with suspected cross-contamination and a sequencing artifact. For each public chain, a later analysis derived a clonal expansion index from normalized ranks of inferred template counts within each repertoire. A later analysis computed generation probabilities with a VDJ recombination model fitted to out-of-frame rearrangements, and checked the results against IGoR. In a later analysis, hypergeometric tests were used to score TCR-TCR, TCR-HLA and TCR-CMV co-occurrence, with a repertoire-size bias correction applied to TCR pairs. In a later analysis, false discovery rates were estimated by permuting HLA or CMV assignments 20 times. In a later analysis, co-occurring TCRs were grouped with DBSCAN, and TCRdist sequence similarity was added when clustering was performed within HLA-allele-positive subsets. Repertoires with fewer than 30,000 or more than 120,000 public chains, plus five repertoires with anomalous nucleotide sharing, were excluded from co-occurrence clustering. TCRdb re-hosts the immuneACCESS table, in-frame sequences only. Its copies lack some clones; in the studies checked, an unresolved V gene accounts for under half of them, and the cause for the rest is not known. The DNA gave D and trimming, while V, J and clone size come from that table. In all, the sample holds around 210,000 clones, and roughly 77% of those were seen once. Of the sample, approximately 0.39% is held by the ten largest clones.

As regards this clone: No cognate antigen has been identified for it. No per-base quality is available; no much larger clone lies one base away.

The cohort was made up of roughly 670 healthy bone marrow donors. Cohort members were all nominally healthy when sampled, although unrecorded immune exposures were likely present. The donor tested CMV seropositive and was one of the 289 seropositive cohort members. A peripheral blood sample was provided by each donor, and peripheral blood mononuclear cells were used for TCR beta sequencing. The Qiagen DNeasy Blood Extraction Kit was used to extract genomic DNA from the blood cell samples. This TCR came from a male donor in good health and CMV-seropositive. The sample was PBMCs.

The DNA sequence follows: TGTGCCAGCAGTGTGACAGCTGGGGGGGGGACCCAGTACTTC. This yields the protein CASSVTAGGGTQYF. The receptor chain draws on TRBV25-1 and TRBJ2-5; 7 bases in the middle match TRBD2. CDR1 and CDR2 were assigned from the germline V gene as MGHDK and SYGVNS. V lost 4 bases and J lost 7 bases, and the count of bases not matched to a germline gene is 9. CDR3 length: 14 amino acids, cysteine to phenylalanine. Kept here is only the CDR3 DNA, which spans 42 bases and is read in frame from base 1.